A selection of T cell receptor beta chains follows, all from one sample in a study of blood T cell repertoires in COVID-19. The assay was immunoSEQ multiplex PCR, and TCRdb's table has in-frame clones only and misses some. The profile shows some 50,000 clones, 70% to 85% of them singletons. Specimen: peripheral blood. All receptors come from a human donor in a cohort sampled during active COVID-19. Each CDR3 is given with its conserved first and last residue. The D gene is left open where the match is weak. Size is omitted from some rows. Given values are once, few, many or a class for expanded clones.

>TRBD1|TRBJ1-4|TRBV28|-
CASNLAGGSNEKLFF
TGTGCCAGCAATCTAGCAGGGGGATCTAATGAAAAACTGTTTTTT
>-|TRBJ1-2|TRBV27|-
CASSPADTYGYTF
TGTGCCAGCAGCCCAGCCGACACCTATGGCTACACCTTC
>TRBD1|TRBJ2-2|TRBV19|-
CASSERQGNTGELFF
TGTGCCAGTAGTGAACGACAGGGGAACACCGGGGAGCTGTTTTTT
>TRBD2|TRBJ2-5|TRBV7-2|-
CASSLAGGPSSGTQYF
TGTGCCAGCAGCTTAGCGGGAGGGCCGTCTAGTGGGACCCAGTACTTC
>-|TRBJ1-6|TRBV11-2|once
CASSLGAGRNNSPLHF
TGTGCCAGCAGCCTTGGGGCAGGGCGAAATAATTCACCCCTCCACTTT
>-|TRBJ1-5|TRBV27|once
CASSLSSLQPQHF
TGTGCCAGCAGTTTATCGTCCCTGCAGCCCCAGCATTTT
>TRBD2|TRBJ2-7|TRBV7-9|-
CASSYTGLAAYEQYF
TGTGCCAGCAGTTACACCGGACTAGCCGCCTACGAGCAGTACTTC
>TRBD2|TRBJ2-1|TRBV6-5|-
CASSYAPSGNNEQFF
TGTGCCAGCAGTTACGCCCCTAGCGGGAACAATGAGCAGTTCTTC
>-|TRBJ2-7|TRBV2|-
CASARVPYEQYF
TGTGCCAGCGCCCGAGTACCCTACGAGCAGTACTTC
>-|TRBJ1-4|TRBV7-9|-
CASSAGPIPTNEKLFF
TGTGCCAGCAGCGCGGGACCTATCCCAACTAATGAAAAACTGTTTTTT
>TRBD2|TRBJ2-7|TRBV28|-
CASSLGTSGRVEQYF
TGTGCCAGCAGTTTGGGGACTAGCGGTCGGGTCGAGCAGTACTTC
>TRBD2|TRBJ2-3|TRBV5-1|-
CASSLRLAPDTQYF
TGCGCCAGCAGCCTAAGACTAGCGCCAGATACGCAGTATTTT
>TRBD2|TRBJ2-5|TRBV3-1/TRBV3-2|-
CASSQEKRGIQETQYF
TGTGCCAGCAGCCAAGAGAAGCGGGGTATACAAGAGACCCAGTACTTC
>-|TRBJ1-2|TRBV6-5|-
CASSYRMEAYGYTF
TGTGCCAGCAGTTATAGGATGGAGGCCTATGGCTACACCTTC